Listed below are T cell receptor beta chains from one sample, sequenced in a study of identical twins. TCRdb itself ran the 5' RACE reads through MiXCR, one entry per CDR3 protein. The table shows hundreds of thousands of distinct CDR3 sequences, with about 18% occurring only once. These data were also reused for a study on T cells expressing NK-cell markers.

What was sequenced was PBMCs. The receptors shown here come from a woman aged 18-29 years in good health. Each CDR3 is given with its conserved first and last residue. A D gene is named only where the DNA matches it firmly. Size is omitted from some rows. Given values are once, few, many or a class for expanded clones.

CDR3aa: CAISESPPDTQYF
CDR3nt: TGTGCCATCAGTGAGTCTCCGCCAGATACGCAGTATTTT
v_gene: TRBV10-3
d_gene: -
abundance: -
j_gene: TRBJ2-3

CDR3aa: CASLTDTQYF
CDR3nt: TGTGCCAGCCTTACAGATACGCAGTATTTT
v_gene: TRBV2
d_gene: -
abundance: -
j_gene: TRBJ2-3

CDR3aa: CASSPGTVGTSEAFF
CDR3nt: TGTGCCAGTAGTCCAGGGACAGTGGGAACGAGTGAAGCTTTCTTT
v_gene: TRBV19
d_gene: TRBD1
abundance: -
j_gene: TRBJ1-1

CDR3aa: CSALTSGRTSYNEQFF
CDR3nt: TGCAGTGCTCTCACTAGCGGGAGAACCTCCTACAATGAGCAGTTCTTC
v_gene: TRBV20-1
d_gene: TRBD2
abundance: -
j_gene: TRBJ2-1

CDR3aa: CSATQGTYEQYF
CDR3nt: TGCAGTGCGACACAGGGTACCTACGAGCAGTACTTC
v_gene: TRBV20-1
d_gene: -
abundance: few
j_gene: TRBJ2-7

CDR3aa: CSANSPKNGELFF
CDR3nt: TGCAGTGCCAACTCCCCCAAAAACGGGGAGCTGTTTTTT
v_gene: TRBV20-1
d_gene: -
abundance: -
j_gene: TRBJ2-2

CDR3aa: CSAREGGRARTGELFF
CDR3nt: TGCAGTGCTAGAGAGGGCGGGAGGGCCCGGACCGGGGAGCTGTTTTTT
v_gene: TRBV20-1
d_gene: TRBD2
abundance: few
j_gene: TRBJ2-2

CDR3aa: CASSQVEGHSYEQYF
CDR3nt: TGTGCCAGCAGCCAAGTGGAGGGGCACTCCTACGAGCAGTACTTC
v_gene: TRBV14
d_gene: -
abundance: -
j_gene: TRBJ2-7

CDR3aa: CSVDQGVRTEAFF
CDR3nt: TGCAGCGTTGACCAGGGGGTGCGGACTGAAGCTTTCTTT
v_gene: TRBV29-1
d_gene: TRBD1
abundance: -
j_gene: TRBJ1-1

CDR3aa: CASSRDLLYGYTF
CDR3nt: TGTGCCAGCAGCCGGGACCTACTCTATGGCTACACCTTC
v_gene: TRBV5-6
d_gene: -
abundance: -
j_gene: TRBJ1-2

CDR3aa: CASSLVGLAGREQFF
CDR3nt: TGTGCCAGCAGCTTAGTGGGACTAGCGGGAAGAGAGCAGTTCTTC
v_gene: TRBV7-2
d_gene: TRBD2
abundance: few
j_gene: TRBJ2-1

CDR3aa: CASSLYAWEKLFF
CDR3nt: TGTGCCAGCAGCTTATACGCCTGGGAAAAACTGTTTTTT
v_gene: TRBV7-8
d_gene: -
abundance: -
j_gene: TRBJ1-4

CDR3aa: CASSFYRYGYTF
CDR3nt: TGTGCCAGCAGTTTCTATCGATATGGCTACACCTTC
v_gene: TRBV12-3/TRBV12-4
d_gene: -
abundance: -
j_gene: TRBJ1-2

CDR3aa: CASAQTWSKNTEAFF
CDR3nt: TGTGCCAGCGCCCAGACCTGGAGTAAGAACACTGAAGCTTTCTTT
v_gene: TRBV6-1
d_gene: -
abundance: few
j_gene: TRBJ1-1

CDR3aa: CASSLITGFGNEQFF
CDR3nt: TGTGCCAGCAGCTTAATTACAGGGTTTGGCAATGAGCAGTTCTTC
v_gene: TRBV5-6
d_gene: -
abundance: few
j_gene: TRBJ2-1

CDR3aa: CASNGNFNPRLIF
CDR3nt: TGTGCCAGCAATGGAAACTTCAACCCTCGACTGATCTTT
v_gene: TRBV2
d_gene: -
abundance: few
j_gene: TRBJ1-6

CDR3aa: CASSHSAGGSSYEQYF
CDR3nt: TGTGCCAGCAGCCATTCGGCGGGAGGGAGCTCCTACGAGCAGTACTTC
v_gene: TRBV3-1
d_gene: TRBD2
abundance: few
j_gene: TRBJ2-7

CDR3aa: CASSQDRDSKNIQYF
CDR3nt: TGTGCCAGCAGCCAAGACAGGGACAGCAAAAACATTCAGTACTTC
v_gene: TRBV4-2
d_gene: TRBD1
abundance: -
j_gene: TRBJ2-4

CDR3aa: CASSSSGTPDTQYF
CDR3nt: TGTGCCAGCAGTTCTAGCGGGACCCCAGATACGCAGTATTTT
v_gene: TRBV12-3/TRBV12-4
d_gene: TRBD2
abundance: -
j_gene: TRBJ2-3

CDR3aa: CASRTVGRQYQETQYF
CDR3nt: TGCGCCAGCAGGACCGTGGGCCGACAGTACCAAGAGACCCAGTACTTC
v_gene: TRBV5-1
d_gene: -
abundance: -
j_gene: TRBJ2-5

CDR3aa: CSVVRTGGGETQYF
CDR3nt: TGCAGCGTCGTTAGGACAGGCGGAGGGGAGACCCAGTACTTC
v_gene: TRBV29-1
d_gene: -
abundance: -
j_gene: TRBJ2-5

CDR3aa: CATSRDPANTIYF
CDR3nt: TGTGCCACCAGCAGAGATCCTGCAAACACCATATATTTT
v_gene: TRBV15
d_gene: -
abundance: few
j_gene: TRBJ1-3

CDR3aa: CSARDERSNTGELFF
CDR3nt: TGCAGTGCTAGAGACGAGCGGTCGAACACCGGGGAGCTGTTTTTT
v_gene: TRBV20-1
d_gene: -
abundance: few
j_gene: TRBJ2-2

CDR3aa: CASSARGRGYTF
CDR3nt: TGTGCCAGCAGCGCCAGGGGCAGGGGCTACACCTTC
v_gene: TRBV9
d_gene: -
abundance: -
j_gene: TRBJ1-2

CDR3aa: CAISESMNEQFF
CDR3nt: TGTGCCATCAGTGAGTCGATGAATGAGCAGTTCTTC
v_gene: TRBV10-3
d_gene: -
abundance: -
j_gene: TRBJ2-1

CDR3aa: CASSPGQTTGALHF
CDR3nt: TGTGCCAGCAGCCCGGGACAGACCACTGGGGCCCTCCACTTT
v_gene: TRBV7-6
d_gene: TRBD1
abundance: -
j_gene: TRBJ1-6

CDR3aa: CSVLPGGWGAFF
CDR3nt: TGCAGCGTTCTTCCAGGGGGCTGGGGAGCTTTCTTT
v_gene: TRBV29-1
d_gene: TRBD1
abundance: -
j_gene: TRBJ1-1

CDR3aa: CASSPPSVMGEQFF
CDR3nt: TGTGCCAGCTCACCACCGTCTGTTATGGGTGAGCAGTTCTTC
v_gene: TRBV18
d_gene: -
abundance: few
j_gene: TRBJ2-1

CDR3aa: CASSKGTAYSNQPQHF
CDR3nt: TGTGCCAGCAGTAAAGGGACAGCTTATAGCAATCAGCCCCAGCATTTT
v_gene: TRBV6-1
d_gene: TRBD1
abundance: many
j_gene: TRBJ1-5

CDR3aa: CASSYFTGLSYEQYF
CDR3nt: TGTGCCAGCAGTTACTTCACAGGGCTGTCCTACGAGCAGTACTTC
v_gene: TRBV6-5
d_gene: -
abundance: many
j_gene: TRBJ2-7

CDR3aa: CASSTKGLAGDGTDTQYF
CDR3nt: TGCGCCAGCAGTACAAAGGGGCTAGCGGGGGATGGCACAGATACGCAGTATTTT
v_gene: TRBV5-1
d_gene: TRBD2
abundance: few
j_gene: TRBJ2-3

CDR3aa: CASSLDTGAKNIQYF
CDR3nt: TGCGCCAGCAGCCTGGACACCGGAGCCAAAAACATTCAGTACTTC
v_gene: TRBV5-1
d_gene: -
abundance: -
j_gene: TRBJ2-4

CDR3aa: CSAPGTGYEQYF
CDR3nt: TGCAGTGCTCCCGGGACGGGCTACGAGCAGTACTTC
v_gene: TRBV20-1
d_gene: -
abundance: -
j_gene: TRBJ2-7

CDR3aa: CASSLGRYNYGYTF
CDR3nt: TGTGCCAGCAGTTTGGGGAGATACAACTATGGCTACACCTTC
v_gene: TRBV12-3/TRBV12-4
d_gene: -
abundance: few
j_gene: TRBJ1-2

CDR3aa: CASSNPGQGTNIQYF
CDR3nt: TGTGCCAGCAGCAACCCGGGACAGGGGACCAACATTCAGTACTTC
v_gene: TRBV5-5
d_gene: TRBD1
abundance: -
j_gene: TRBJ2-4

CDR3aa: CSVGQRILAGGPKDTQYF
CDR3nt: TGCAGCGTGGGACAGCGGATACTAGCGGGAGGGCCGAAAGATACGCAGTATTTT
v_gene: TRBV29-1
d_gene: TRBD2
abundance: -
j_gene: TRBJ2-3

CDR3aa: CSATNPLGSTDTQYF
CDR3nt: TGCAGTGCCACGAACCCATTAGGGAGCACAGATACGCAGTATTTT
v_gene: TRBV20-1
d_gene: -
abundance: few
j_gene: TRBJ2-3

CDR3aa: CASTPLDSQETQYF
CDR3nt: TGTGCCAGCACCCCCTTAGACAGCCAAGAGACCCAGTACTTC
v_gene: TRBV3-1
d_gene: -
abundance: few
j_gene: TRBJ2-5